This T cell receptor (beta chain) was found in a study of PD-1 blockade in classical Hodgkin lymphoma. Findings and caveats of the study: Newly diagnosed patients were said to have less baseline TCR diversity than healthy donors did.

Sequencing used immunoSEQ multiplex PCR; TCRdb keeps in-frame clones, though not all of them. This sample has 35,000 to 50,000 clones, with approximately 70% found just once. Following autologous stem cell transplantation, relapse occurred in every patient, and exposure to brentuximab vedotin varied. V was pared by 1 base and J by 0 bases, with 2 bases of the junction left unmatched. The CDR3 has 16 amino acids. CDR1 and CDR2 (germline): SGHAT, FQNNGV. As regards this clone: Antigen: not known.

Sequenced here: peripheral blood mononuclear cells (PBMCs), sampled before the second cycle of nivolumab. This TCR came from a human donor with classical Hodgkin lymphoma. This sequence joins TRBV11-2 and TRBJ1-2; 10 positions agree with TRBD1. The CDR3 DNA is TGTGCCAGCAGCTTAGGACAGGGGGCAACTAACTATGGCTACACCTTC. Translating gives CASSLGQGATNYGYTF.